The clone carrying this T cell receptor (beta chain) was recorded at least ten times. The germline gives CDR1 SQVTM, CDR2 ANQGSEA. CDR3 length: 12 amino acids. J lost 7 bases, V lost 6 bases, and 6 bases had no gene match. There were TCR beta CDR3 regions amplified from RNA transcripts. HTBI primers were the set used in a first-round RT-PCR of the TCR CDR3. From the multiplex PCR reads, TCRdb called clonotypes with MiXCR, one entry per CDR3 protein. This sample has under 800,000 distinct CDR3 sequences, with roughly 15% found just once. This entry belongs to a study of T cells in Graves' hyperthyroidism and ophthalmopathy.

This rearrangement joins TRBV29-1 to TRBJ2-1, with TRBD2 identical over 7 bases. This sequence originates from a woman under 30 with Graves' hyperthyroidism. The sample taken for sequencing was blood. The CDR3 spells CSVAGAVNEQFF. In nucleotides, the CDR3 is TGCAGCGTCGCGGGAGCGGTAAATGAGCAGTTCTTC.